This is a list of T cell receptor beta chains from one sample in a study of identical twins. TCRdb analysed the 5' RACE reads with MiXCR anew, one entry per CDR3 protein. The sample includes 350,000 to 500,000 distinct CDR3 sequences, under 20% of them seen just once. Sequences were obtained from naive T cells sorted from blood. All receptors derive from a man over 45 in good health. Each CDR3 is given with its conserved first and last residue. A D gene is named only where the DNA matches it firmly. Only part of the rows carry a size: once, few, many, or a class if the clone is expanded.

CDR3 DNA: TGTGCCAGCAGTGAATTTTCAATCGGGGAGCGGACCTACGAGCAGTACTTC
CDR3 protein: CASSEFSIGERTYEQYF
J gene: TRBJ2-7
V gene: TRBV25-1
D gene: -
clone size: few

CDR3 DNA: TGTGCCAGCAGCTTAGGGGGCGTTGAAAAACTGTTTTTT
CDR3 protein: CASSLGGVEKLFF
J gene: TRBJ1-4
V gene: TRBV7-9
D gene: -
clone size: -

CDR3 DNA: TGTGCCAGCAGCTTGCAGATTCAATCACCCCTCCACTTT
CDR3 protein: CASSLQIQSPLHF
J gene: TRBJ1-6
V gene: TRBV7-2
D gene: -
clone size: -

CDR3 DNA: TGCGCCAGCAGCCAAGATAGTAAGGGCACAGATACGCAGTATTTT
CDR3 protein: CASSQDSKGTDTQYF
J gene: TRBJ2-3
V gene: TRBV4-3
D gene: -
clone size: few

CDR3 DNA: TGCGCCAGCAGCCAACCACCATACAGGGAAGGGGGCTACACCTTC
CDR3 protein: CASSQPPYREGGYTF
J gene: TRBJ1-2
V gene: TRBV4-1
D gene: -
clone size: many

CDR3 DNA: TGTGCCACCTCTGCCAATAGGGAAAACATTCAGTACTTC
CDR3 protein: CATSANRENIQYF
J gene: TRBJ2-4
V gene: TRBV15
D gene: -
clone size: many

CDR3 DNA: TGTGCCAGCGCGCTCCAGGGGACTAGCGGGGATACGCAGTATTTT
CDR3 protein: CASALQGTSGDTQYF
J gene: TRBJ2-3
V gene: TRBV7-2
D gene: TRBD2
clone size: -

CDR3 DNA: TGCAGTGCTAGAGATGGTATTAATACGCAGTATTTT
CDR3 protein: CSARDGINTQYF
J gene: TRBJ2-3
V gene: TRBV20-1
D gene: -
clone size: many

CDR3 DNA: TGTGCCAGCAGACAGGGGATTAGCTCCTACAATGAGCAGTTCTTC
CDR3 protein: CASRQGISSYNEQFF
J gene: TRBJ2-1
V gene: TRBV6-2/TRBV6-3
D gene: TRBD1
clone size: many

CDR3 DNA: TGTGCCAGCAGCTTGGCCAAGGACAGCTCCTACAATGAGCAGTTCTTC
CDR3 protein: CASSLAKDSSYNEQFF
J gene: TRBJ2-1
V gene: TRBV5-4
D gene: -
clone size: few

CDR3 DNA: TGTGCCAGCAGCTCGAGATTAGATGATACGCAGTATTTT
CDR3 protein: CASSSRLDDTQYF
J gene: TRBJ2-3
V gene: TRBV7-9
D gene: -
clone size: many

CDR3 DNA: TGTGCCAGCAGTTTTAAGGGGACCTACGAGCAGTACTTC
CDR3 protein: CASSFKGTYEQYF
J gene: TRBJ2-7
V gene: TRBV6-5
D gene: -
clone size: few

CDR3 DNA: TGTGCCAGTATAGTCCTGCCCTACGAGCAGTACTTC
CDR3 protein: CASIVLPYEQYF
J gene: TRBJ2-7
V gene: TRBV19
D gene: -
clone size: many

CDR3 DNA: TGTGCCAGCAGCTTACAGCAGGTTCAATTTTACAATGAGCAGTTCTTC
CDR3 protein: CASSLQQVQFYNEQFF
J gene: TRBJ2-1
V gene: TRBV7-2
D gene: -
clone size: few

CDR3 DNA: TGTGCCAGCAGTTACAGTGACTTGAACACTGAAGCTTTCTTT
CDR3 protein: CASSYSDLNTEAFF
J gene: TRBJ1-1
V gene: TRBV6-5
D gene: -
clone size: -

CDR3 DNA: TGTGCCAGCAGCCCCGGGACTAGAGGGCCGGGGATCAATGAGCAGTTCTTC
CDR3 protein: CASSPGTRGPGINEQFF
J gene: TRBJ2-1
V gene: TRBV6-1
D gene: TRBD2
clone size: -

CDR3 DNA: TGCGCCAGCAGCACGGACAGGGGCTCAGATACGCAGTATTTT
CDR3 protein: CASSTDRGSDTQYF
J gene: TRBJ2-3
V gene: TRBV5-1
D gene: TRBD1
clone size: -

CDR3 DNA: TGCAGCGTTGATGGGGTCTCCCAAATTTTACCCTACGAGCAGTACTTC
CDR3 protein: CSVDGVSQILPYEQYF
J gene: TRBJ2-7
V gene: TRBV29-1
D gene: -
clone size: many

CDR3 DNA: TGTGCCAGCAGTGAAGGTGCAGGGAGAAACACCATATATTTT
CDR3 protein: CASSEGAGRNTIYF
J gene: TRBJ1-3
V gene: TRBV6-1
D gene: -
clone size: -

CDR3 DNA: TGTGCCAGCAGTTACTCGAACAGGGACTCAAATGGCTACACCTTC
CDR3 protein: CASSYSNRDSNGYTF
J gene: TRBJ1-2
V gene: TRBV6-5
D gene: -
clone size: -